These T cell receptor beta chains were read from a single sample in a study of blood T cell repertoires in COVID-19. This table comes from immunoSEQ multiplex PCR, and its TCRdb copy is limited to in-frame clones, with some not included. The sample yields about 200,000 clones, over 80% seen once. Material: peripheral blood. The source of these receptors is a man between 60 and 70 years old with COVID-19, enrolled during active disease. Both conserved end residues are part of each CDR3. D genes are given only for firm matches. Clone size is shown for a subset of rows, as once, few, many or a class of expanded clone.

J gene: TRBJ2-3; D gene: .; V gene: TRBV10-3; clone size: .; CDR3 DNA: TGTGCCATCAGTGTGGCGGGCACCAGCACAGATACGCAGTATTTT; CDR3 protein: CAISVAGTSTDTQYF
J gene: TRBJ1-3; D gene: .; V gene: TRBV4-1; clone size: .; CDR3 DNA: TGCGCCAGCAGCCAAGATCTAGAGAGAGACTCTGGAAACACCATATATTTT; CDR3 protein: CASSQDLERDSGNTIYF
J gene: TRBJ2-3; D gene: TRBD1; V gene: TRBV28; clone size: .; CDR3 DNA: TGTGCCAGCAGGGCATGGGACAGGGGGCGGACAGATACGCAGTATTTT; CDR3 protein: CASRAWDRGRTDTQYF
J gene: TRBJ1-2; D gene: .; V gene: TRBV5-1; clone size: .; CDR3 DNA: TGCGCCAGCAGCACTGACAGCCACACTAACTATGGCTACACCTTC; CDR3 protein: CASSTDSHTNYGYTF
J gene: TRBJ2-7; D gene: TRBD1; V gene: TRBV5-4; clone size: .; CDR3 DNA: TGTGCCAGCAGCACCGGGACAGAGCTCTACGAGCAGTACTTC; CDR3 protein: CASSTGTELYEQYF
J gene: TRBJ2-2; D gene: TRBD2; V gene: TRBV15; clone size: .; CDR3 DNA: TGTGCCACCAGCATGACTGGGACTAGCGGGAGGGCAAACACCGGGGAGCTGTTTTTT; CDR3 protein: CATSMTGTSGRANTGELFF
J gene: TRBJ1-5; D gene: .; V gene: TRBV28; clone size: .; CDR3 DNA: TGTGCCAGCAGTTTCCGGAGGAGGTCATATAGCAATCAGCCCCAGCATTTT; CDR3 protein: CASSFRRRSYSNQPQHF
J gene: TRBJ1-4; D gene: .; V gene: TRBV7-2; clone size: few; CDR3 DNA: TGTGCCAGCAGTGTAGGGGGGGCAGGTGGGGAAAAACTGTTTTTT; CDR3 protein: CASSVGGAGGEKLFF
J gene: TRBJ2-7; D gene: TRBD2; V gene: TRBV3-1/TRBV3-2; clone size: .; CDR3 DNA: TGTGCCAGCAGCCAACGCGGGAGCTACGAGCAGTACTTC; CDR3 protein: CASSQRGSYEQYF
J gene: TRBJ2-5; D gene: .; V gene: TRBV28; clone size: .; CDR3 DNA: TGTGCCAGCAGTTTCCCCCCAGACAGGGAGACCCAGTACTTC; CDR3 protein: CASSFPPDRETQYF
J gene: TRBJ1-2; D gene: .; V gene: TRBV28; clone size: .; CDR3 DNA: TGTGCCAGCAGTTTGAAGTTCGGGGGTGGCGGCTACACCTTC; CDR3 protein: CASSLKFGGGGYTF
J gene: TRBJ1-6; D gene: .; V gene: TRBV6-5; clone size: .; CDR3 DNA: TGTGCCAGCAGTTTCACCGGGGCCGGGGGCCTCCACTTT; CDR3 protein: CASSFTGAGGLHF
J gene: TRBJ2-7; D gene: .; V gene: TRBV5-6; clone size: .; CDR3 DNA: TGTGCCAGCAGTACCAGGGTGGGATGGAACGAGCAGTACTTC; CDR3 protein: CASSTRVGWNEQYF
J gene: TRBJ1-3; D gene: .; V gene: TRBV4-1; clone size: .; CDR3 DNA: TGCGCCAGCAGCCAAGCGGAGGGTGCCTCTGGAAACACCATATATTTT; CDR3 protein: CASSQAEGASGNTIYF
J gene: TRBJ1-6; D gene: .; V gene: TRBV2; clone size: .; CDR3 DNA: TGTGCCAGCACTATAAGGGAGGGGAATTCACCCCTCCACTTT; CDR3 protein: CASTIREGNSPLHF
J gene: TRBJ2-1; D gene: TRBD1; V gene: TRBV18; clone size: .; CDR3 DNA: TGTGCCAGCTCACCCCCGGGACAGGGAACCCACAATGAGCAGTTCTTC; CDR3 protein: CASSPPGQGTHNEQFF
J gene: TRBJ1-2; D gene: TRBD1; V gene: TRBV30; clone size: few; CDR3 DNA: TGTGCCGGACACAGACAGGGATCCTATGGCTACACCTTC; CDR3 protein: CAGHRQGSYGYTF
J gene: TRBJ2-1; D gene: .; V gene: TRBV20-1; clone size: .; CDR3 DNA: TGCAGTGCTAGCGCGAATGAGCAGTTCTTC; CDR3 protein: CSASANEQFF
J gene: TRBJ1-2; D gene: TRBD1; V gene: TRBV5-5; clone size: once; CDR3 DNA: TGTGCCAGCAGCCAACAGGGGGCTGTGGTGGGGCGGTCCGGCTACACCTTC; CDR3 protein: CASSQQGAVVGRSGYTF
J gene: TRBJ1-1; D gene: .; V gene: TRBV3-1/TRBV3-2; clone size: .; CDR3 DNA: TGTGCCAGCAGCTCCAATTCGGGGATGAACACTGAAGCTTTCTTT; CDR3 protein: CASSSNSGMNTEAFF
J gene: TRBJ1-2; D gene: .; V gene: TRBV9; clone size: .; CDR3 DNA: TGTGCCAGCAGTGAACAGGGAGGGGAGGGCGGCTACACCTTC; CDR3 protein: CASSEQGGEGGYTF
J gene: TRBJ2-7; D gene: .; V gene: TRBV6-6; clone size: .; CDR3 DNA: TGTGCCAGCAGTTACTCATGGACTACGAACAACGAGCAGTACTTC; CDR3 protein: CASSYSWTTNNEQYF
J gene: TRBJ1-4; D gene: TRBD1; V gene: TRBV15; clone size: .; CDR3 DNA: TGTGCCACCAGCAGGAGGGGGCAGTCCGATGAAAAACTGTTTTTT; CDR3 protein: CATSRRGQSDEKLFF
J gene: TRBJ2-2; D gene: .; V gene: TRBV3-1/TRBV3-2; clone size: .; CDR3 DNA: TGTGCCAGCAGCCAGTCCCTCAACACCGGGGAGCTGTTTTTT; CDR3 protein: CASSQSLNTGELFF
J gene: TRBJ1-3; D gene: .; V gene: TRBV19; clone size: .; CDR3 DNA: TGTGCCAGTAGTATACTTTCAGGAACCTCTGGAAACACCATATATTTT; CDR3 protein: CASSILSGTSGNTIYF
J gene: TRBJ1-6; D gene: .; V gene: TRBV7-8; clone size: .; CDR3 DNA: TGTGCCAGCAGCGGGGGCCGACAGGAGAATTATAATTCACCCCTCCACTTT; CDR3 protein: CASSGGRQENYNSPLHF
J gene: TRBJ2-2; D gene: TRBD2; V gene: TRBV3-1/TRBV3-2; clone size: .; CDR3 DNA: TGTGCCAGCAGCCAGGCCCAGGGACTAGCGGGAGCTGGGGAGCTGTTTTTT; CDR3 protein: CASSQAQGLAGAGELFF
J gene: TRBJ2-5; D gene: .; V gene: TRBV20-1; clone size: .; CDR3 DNA: TGCAGTGCTAGTTTAGGGAGTGGAGAGACCCAGTACTTC; CDR3 protein: CSASLGSGETQYF
J gene: TRBJ1-6; D gene: .; V gene: TRBV3-1/TRBV3-2; clone size: few; CDR3 DNA: TGTGCCAGCAGCCAAGTAGAGGGTAATTCACCCCTCCACTTT; CDR3 protein: CASSQVEGNSPLHF
J gene: TRBJ2-3; D gene: .; V gene: TRBV5-1; clone size: .; CDR3 DNA: TGCGCCAGCAGTTTCCATTTGGAGGGGCCTTCAGATACGCAGTATTTT; CDR3 protein: CASSFHLEGPSDTQYF
J gene: TRBJ2-7; D gene: .; V gene: TRBV18; clone size: .; CDR3 DNA: TGTGCCAGCTCACCTTCTGGCACCGGAGTCTACGAGCAGTACTTC; CDR3 protein: CASSPSGTGVYEQYF
J gene: TRBJ2-3; D gene: TRBD2; V gene: TRBV27; clone size: once; CDR3 DNA: TGTGCCAGCACCCCATTAGCGGGAGATTACACAGATACGCAGTATTTT; CDR3 protein: CASTPLAGDYTDTQYF
J gene: TRBJ2-1; D gene: TRBD2; V gene: TRBV7-9; clone size: .; CDR3 DNA: TGTGCCAGCAGCCCACGTGTTAGCGGGAGGGCAAATGAGCAGTTCTTC; CDR3 protein: CASSPRVSGRANEQFF
J gene: TRBJ2-2; D gene: .; V gene: TRBV11-3; clone size: .; CDR3 DNA: TGTGCCAGCAGTCTAGGGGGTGACACCGGGGAGCTGTTTTTT; CDR3 protein: CASSLGGDTGELFF
J gene: TRBJ1-5; D gene: TRBD1; V gene: TRBV24-1; clone size: .; CDR3 DNA: TGTGCCACCAGTGATTTGGGGACAGGAGGGCCCCAGCATTTT; CDR3 protein: CATSDLGTGGPQHF
J gene: TRBJ1-2; D gene: TRBD1; V gene: TRBV5-6; clone size: .; CDR3 DNA: TGTGCCAGCAGCCAGGGGGCGCAAACAGCCTATGGCTACACCTTC; CDR3 protein: CASSQGAQTAYGYTF
J gene: TRBJ1-2; D gene: TRBD1; V gene: TRBV27; clone size: once; CDR3 DNA: TGTGCCAGCAGTTTTCGGGCAGGGGGCGCTCATACGTATGGCTACACCTTC; CDR3 protein: CASSFRAGGAHTYGYTF
J gene: TRBJ2-1; D gene: .; V gene: TRBV9; clone size: .; CDR3 DNA: TGTGCCAGCAGCGTTTTGGTGGGGAGCGATGAGCAGTTCTTC; CDR3 protein: CASSVLVGSDEQFF
J gene: TRBJ2-7; D gene: TRBD2; V gene: TRBV28; clone size: .; CDR3 DNA: TGTGCCAGCAGTTCCCTTACGGGGGGTGGATACGAGCAGTACTTC; CDR3 protein: CASSSLTGGGYEQYF
J gene: TRBJ1-1; D gene: .; V gene: TRBV7-9; clone size: .; CDR3 DNA: TGTGCCAGCAGCCCGGCAGGGGAGAGCACTGAAGCTTTCTTT; CDR3 protein: CASSPAGESTEAFF
J gene: TRBJ1-2; D gene: .; V gene: TRBV5-5; clone size: .; CDR3 DNA: TGTGCCAGCAGCTTCGATGGAGACCCGGCCTATGGCTACACCTTC; CDR3 protein: CASSFDGDPAYGYTF
J gene: TRBJ1-5; D gene: TRBD1; V gene: TRBV7-2; clone size: .; CDR3 DNA: TGTGCCAGCAGCTTAAACCTCAGGACAGGGGGTAATCAGCCCCAGCATTTT; CDR3 protein: CASSLNLRTGGNQPQHF
J gene: TRBJ2-5; D gene: .; V gene: TRBV13; clone size: .; CDR3 DNA: TGTGCCAGCAGCTCAGGGACTGGCCCCCAGTACTTC; CDR3 protein: CASSSGTGPQYF
J gene: TRBJ2-7; D gene: .; V gene: TRBV5-6; clone size: .; CDR3 DNA: TGTGCCAGCGTGGCAGGAGGCGGGTACGAGCAGTACTTC; CDR3 protein: CASVAGGGYEQYF
J gene: TRBJ1-1; D gene: .; V gene: TRBV5-8; clone size: .; CDR3 DNA: TGTGCCAGCAGCTTCAGGTCGAGTTTACCGAACACTGAAGCTTTCTTT; CDR3 protein: CASSFRSSLPNTEAFF
J gene: TRBJ1-1; D gene: TRBD1; V gene: TRBV19; clone size: .; CDR3 DNA: TGTGCCAGTAGTCCGGACAGGGACAAGAAAGCTTTCTTT; CDR3 protein: CASSPDRDKKAFF
J gene: TRBJ1-2; D gene: .; V gene: TRBV5-4; clone size: .; CDR3 DNA: TGTGCCAGCAGCTTTCGGGGGTCTAATGGCTACACCTTC; CDR3 protein: CASSFRGSNGYTF
J gene: TRBJ2-7; D gene: .; V gene: TRBV3-1/TRBV3-2; clone size: once; CDR3 DNA: TGTGCCAGCAGCCAGAGTTGGTACGAGCAGTACTTC; CDR3 protein: CASSQSWYEQYF
J gene: TRBJ1-1; D gene: .; V gene: TRBV6-6; clone size: .; CDR3 DNA: TGTGCCACGTTTGGGGCACTAAGCACTGAAGCTTTCTTT; CDR3 protein: CATFGALSTEAFF
J gene: TRBJ1-1; D gene: TRBD1; V gene: TRBV19; clone size: .; CDR3 DNA: TGTGCCAGTAGTATAGGGGGGGCAACAGGGGGCCTCGTGGCTTTCTTT; CDR3 protein: CASSIGGATGGLVAFF
J gene: TRBJ2-2; D gene: .; V gene: TRBV4-2; clone size: .; CDR3 DNA: TGTGCCAGCAGCCGAACCTCCGGGACTAACACCGGGGAGCTGTTTTTT; CDR3 protein: CASSRTSGTNTGELFF
J gene: TRBJ2-3; D gene: .; V gene: TRBV27; clone size: .; CDR3 DNA: TGTGCCAGCAGTCCCCAGGGGGATACGCAGTATTTT; CDR3 protein: CASSPQGDTQYF
J gene: TRBJ2-1; D gene: .; V gene: TRBV19; clone size: .; CDR3 DNA: TGTGCCAGTAGTATGGGGCGGTTGTACAATGAGCAGTTCTTC; CDR3 protein: CASSMGRLYNEQFF
J gene: TRBJ1-1; D gene: TRBD1; V gene: TRBV30; clone size: .; CDR3 DNA: TGTGCCTGGAGGAGACAGGGGATTCCCACTGAAGCTTTCTTT; CDR3 protein: CAWRRQGIPTEAFF
J gene: TRBJ2-7; D gene: TRBD2; V gene: TRBV5-1; clone size: .; CDR3 DNA: TGCGCCAGCAGCTTTAGCGGGAGTGTGTACGAGCAGTACTTC; CDR3 protein: CASSFSGSVYEQYF
J gene: TRBJ1-6; D gene: .; V gene: TRBV7-9; clone size: .; CDR3 DNA: TGTGCCAGCAGCTTAGGTGGGGGCGGTTCACCCCTCCACTTT; CDR3 protein: CASSLGGGGSPLHF
J gene: TRBJ2-5; D gene: .; V gene: TRBV5-6; clone size: .; CDR3 DNA: TGTGCCAGCAGCCACGCTGCCCCAGGTTCATGGCAAGAGACCCAGTACTTC; CDR3 protein: CASSHAAPGSWQETQYF
J gene: TRBJ1-2; D gene: .; V gene: TRBV6-4; clone size: .; CDR3 DNA: TGTGCCAGCAGTGTACGCGGGGGTCTAAGAGGGGCAAGTGGCTACACCTTC; CDR3 protein: CASSVRGGLRGASGYTF
J gene: TRBJ2-2; D gene: TRBD1; V gene: TRBV2; clone size: few; CDR3 DNA: TGTGCCAGCAGCCTACAGGGGGCAAAGAACACCGGGGAGCTGTTTTTT; CDR3 protein: CASSLQGAKNTGELFF
J gene: TRBJ2-7; D gene: .; V gene: TRBV7-9; clone size: few; CDR3 DNA: TGTGCCAGCAGCTTAAGCAGGGGCCAGGACGAGCAGTACTTC; CDR3 protein: CASSLSRGQDEQYF